The present T cell receptor beta chain was sequenced within a study of Graves' ophthalmopathy and Graves' hyperthyroidism. This CDR3 is built from 12 residues. Germline V gene lookup returns CDR1 GTSNPN and CDR2 SVGIG (reference sequence). V was shortened by 3 bases and J by 1 base, with 6 bases between the two germline ends. Researchers took RNA transcripts and amplified TCR beta CDR3 regions from them. HTBI primers primed a first-round RT-PCR, and a second-round multiplex PCR followed. A single record per CDR3 protein comes from TCRdb applying MiXCR to the multiplex PCR reads. Seen here are fewer than 350,000 distinct CDR3 sequences, roughly 17% observed once, and the top ten hold around an eighth. This clonotype was seen at least ten times.

The chain is built from TRBV30 and TRBJ1-1; a weak D match, TRBD1 (5 bases). This TCR was sampled from an adult man with Graves' ophthalmopathy. The sample taken for sequencing was peripheral blood. This CDR3 is CAWRQENTEAFF. CDR3 nucleotides: TGTGCCTGGAGACAGGAGAACACTGAAGCTTTCTTT.